The 14 T cell receptor beta chains listed next were all sequenced from one sample in a study of cytomegalovirus exposure and HLA in healthy donors. The PCR ran on 60 Vbeta and 13 Jbeta primers. Sequenced by immunoSEQ multiplex PCR; TCRdb stores in-frame clones only, minus some. This table has some 150,000 clones, 74% appearing once. Sequenced: PBMCs. All receptors derive from a man aged 25 to 40 in good health and CMV-seronegative.

This clone has only a few counts. This sequence joins TRBV28 and TRBJ1-5; D unresolved. Germline V gene sequence: CDR1 MDHEN, CDR2 SYDVKM. The CDR3 sequence is 15 residues long. V shed 5 bases and J shed 0 bases, with 11 bases lying between them. This CDR3 reads CASSVPTGSNQPQHF. Written as DNA, the CDR3 is TGTGCCAGCAGTGTTCCGACGGGTAGCAATCAGCCCCAGCATTTT.

This chain joins TRBV7-8 and TRBJ2-7, with 11 bases fitting TRBD2. Germline CDR1 and CDR2: SGHVS and FQNEAQ. The CDR3 is 16 amino acids. The V gene end was trimmed by 0 bases and the J gene end by 5 bases; junction bases not matched to a gene: 6. CDR3 amino acids: CASSLASGGAPHEQYF. In nucleotides, the CDR3 is TGTGCCAGCAGCTTAGCTAGCGGGGGGGCCCCACACGAGCAGTACTTC.

V usage is TRBV9 and J usage is TRBJ1-4; a possible D gene is TRBD1 (5 bases). The V end lost 4 bases, the J end lost 6 bases, and 13 bases lay between the germline ends. Germline CDR1 and CDR2: SGDLS and YYNGEE. The CDR3 has 14 amino acids. CDR3 DNA sequence: TGTGCCAGCAGCCAGGGTGGGAGGGATGAAAAACTGTTTTTT. This translates into CASSQGGRDEKLFF.

This chain connects TRBV30 to TRBJ2-2; D is perhaps TRBD2 (6 bases). Between the trimmed V and J ends, which lost 0 bases and 8 bases, there was a span of 10 bases. The germline gives CDR1 GTSNPN, CDR2 SVGIG (reference sequence). This CDR3 region has 13 residues. CDR3 region: CAWSVQGGGELFF. The CDR3 DNA is TGTGCCTGGAGTGTACAAGGAGGGGGGGAGCTGTTTTTT. Full variable domain (outside the CDR3, taken from reference TRBV30 and TRBJ2-2): SQTIHQWPATLVQPVGSPLSLECTVEGTSNPNLYWYRQAAGRGLQLLFYSVGIGQISSEVPQNLSASRPQDRQFILSSKKLLLSDSGFYLCAWSVQGGGELFFGEGSRLTVL.

The chain has TRBV4-3 and TRBJ1-2, with 8 nucleotides matching TRBD1. The germline V gene has CDR1 LGHNA and CDR2 YSLEER. The V and J ends lost 4 bases and 3 bases, in that order; junction bases with no gene match: 7. The CDR3 is 15 residues long. The CDR3 region has the DNA TGCGCCAGCAGCCTAGAGTCGACAGGGGACTATGGCTACACCTTC. This encodes CASSLESTGDYGYTF.

The V call is TRBV7-2, the J call TRBJ1-3, with D possibly matching TRBD1 (5 bases). The V end was cut by 4 bases, the J end by 0 bases, with 13 bases between. CDR3 size: 16 residues. Germline CDR1 and CDR2: SGHTA and FQGNSA. CDR3 protein: CASSWGGRSSGNTIYF. The CDR3 DNA is TGTGCCAGCAGCTGGGGCGGACGGAGCTCTGGAAACACCATATATTTT.

This clone was observed a single time. This chain links TRBV27 with TRBJ2-1; 13 bases line up with TRBD2. Trimming cost V 5 bases and J 5 bases; bases outside gene matches: 9. Germline-derived CDR1 and CDR2 are MNHEY and SMNVEV (reference sequence). The CDR3 runs to 17 residues. The DNA for the CDR3 is TGTGCCAGCAGTCTCTTCTCACTAGCGGGGGGGCACAATGAGCAGTTCTTC. This encodes CASSLFSLAGGHNEQFF.

The V call is TRBV6-5, the J call TRBJ1-3; a weak D match, TRBD1 (5 bases). Germline V lookup: CDR1 MNHEY, CDR2 SVGAGI. This CDR3 comprises 13 residues. V was trimmed by 8 bases and J by 0 bases, leaving 8 bases between them. The CDR3 nucleotides read TGTGCCAGCGGGCAGGGCTCTGGAAACACCATATATTTT. Its protein is CASGQGSGNTIYF.

This chain connects TRBV29-1 to TRBJ1-2; D possibly corresponds to TRBD1 (5 bases). V was pared by 5 bases and J by 7 bases, with 11 bases between. CDR3 size: 11 residues. Germline CDR1 SQVTM, CDR2 ANQGSEA. This chain's CDR3 is CSVSGSVGYTF. The CDR3 nucleotides read TGCAGCGTTTCAGGGTCGGTTGGCTACACCTTC.

V is TRBV6-1 and J is TRBJ2-1, with 9 bases that match TRBD1. CDR3 length: 15 residues. J lost 3 bases, V lost 5 bases, and 5 bases had no gene match. Germline-derived CDR1 and CDR2 are MNHNS and SASEGT. The CDR3 is CASSRLGQGYNEQFF. The CDR3 DNA is TGTGCCAGCAGTCGTCTGGGACAGGGCTACAATGAGCAGTTCTTC.

This clone has a single count. The chain recombines TRBV6-5 with TRBJ2-7; TRBD1 might be the D (6 bases). The CDR3 loop spans 15 amino acids. Per germline, CDR1 MNHEY and CDR2 SVGAGI. Trimming shortened V by 5 bases and J by 2 bases, and 16 bases separated the two germline ends. In DNA form, the CDR3 reads TGTGCCAGCAGTAAATACCGGGACATTGCCTACGAGCAGTACTTC. Encoded protein: CASSKYRDIAYEQYF.

The DNA of the CDR3 is TGTGCCAGCACTCTAGGGGGGGAGACCGGGGAGCTGTTTTTT. Amino acids: CASTLGGETGELFF. The chain links TRBV6-5 to TRBJ2-2, with D perhaps matching TRBD2 (7 bases). The CDR3 extends over 14 amino acids. Trimming left V 7 bases short and J 5 bases short, with 14 bases between. In germline, CDR1 is MNHEY, CDR2 SVGAGI.

The chain employs TRBV19 and TRBJ2-7, with 7 bases fitting TRBD1. Germline loops: CDR1 LNHDA, CDR2 SQIVND (reference sequence). The CDR3 spans 14 residues. V was clipped by 5 bases and J by 3 bases; unmatched bases: 7. The CDR3: CASSRTGTDYEQYF. DNA of the CDR3: TGTGCCAGTAGTCGAACCGGGACAGACTACGAGCAGTACTTC.

This clone was detected a few times. The chain recombines TRBV27 with TRBJ2-5; a weak D match, TRBD2 (6 bases). Per germline, CDR1 MNHEY and CDR2 SMNVEV (reference sequence). Trimming took 3 bases from V and 1 from J, leaving 12 bases between them. CDR3 length equals 15 residues. The CDR3 loop is CASSFLQGGQETQYF. CDR3 DNA: TGTGCCAGCAGTTTTCTGCAGGGAGGCCAAGAGACCCAGTACTTC.